Following are 7 T cell receptor beta chains from one sample sequenced in a study of T-cell memory formation after mild COVID-19. TCRdb recomputed calls from the 5' RACE reads with MiXCR, one row per CDR3 protein. The table has hundreds of thousands of distinct CDR3 sequences, about 20% seen once; the top ten hold around 8.4%. Sequenced input: PBMCs or a T cell subset sorted from them (not recorded which). The origin of the receptors is an adult woman who had mild COVID-19 (a few samples of this study predate the infection). Cell type and time point are not known.

The chain recombines TRBV7-2 with TRBJ2-1; the match to TRBD2 covers 10 bases. From germline, CDR1 is SGHTA and CDR2 FQGNSA. V was clipped by 1 base and J by 7 bases; unmatched bases: 4. The CDR3 is made up of 15 amino acids. The CDR3 loop is CASSLESSGSNEQFF. The CDR3 nucleotides read TGTGCCAGCAGCTTAGAGTCTAGCGGGAGTAATGAGCAGTTCTTC.

This clonotype was seen a handful of times. CDR3 protein: CASSPGTSGGPRADTQYF. The CDR3 DNA reads TGCGCCAGCAGCCCCGGGACTAGCGGGGGGCCGAGGGCAGATACGCAGTATTTT. The chain has TRBV5-1 and TRBJ2-3; 15 bases line up with TRBD2. V was clipped by 4 bases and J by 4 bases; unmatched bases: 10. The CDR3 runs to 18 residues. Per germline, CDR1 SGHRS and CDR2 YFSETQ.

This clonotype was seen a handful of times. The chain is built from TRBV15 and TRBJ2-3, with 8 bases matching TRBD1. Trimming removed 0 bases from V and 2 bases from J; junction bases left unmatched: 7. This CDR3 is built from 17 residues. CDR1 LNHNV and CDR2 YYDKDF come from the germline V gene (reference sequence). The CDR3 spells CATSRDRRQGPTDTQYF. CDR3 in DNA: TGTGCCACCAGCAGAGATCGGCGACAGGGGCCCACAGATACGCAGTATTTT.

V and J are TRBV12-3 or TRBV12-4 and TRBJ2-2; D is uncertain. This CDR3 has 13 residues. Trimming removed 7 bases from V and 7 bases from J, with 13 bases in between. CDR3 region: CASIPSTFGELFF. CDR3 sequence (DNA): TGTGCCAGCATCCCATCCACCTTCGGGGAGCTGTTTTTT.

The rearrangement uses TRBV5-1 and TRBJ1-6, with 7 bases identical to TRBD1. Germline CDR1 reads SGHRS; CDR2 reads YFSETQ. CDR3 length equals 14 residues. V dropped 4 bases and J dropped 7; count of bases not matched to a gene: 5. CDR3 sequence: CASSRQGENSPLHF. The CDR3 DNA reads TGCGCCAGCAGCCGACAGGGAGAAAATTCACCCCTCCACTTT.

The J gene is TRBJ1-4, the V gene TRBV5-1; TRBD1 matches 9 bases. Germline loops: CDR1 SGHRS, CDR2 YFSETQ. Trimming at V came to 0 bases and at J to 8 bases, leaving 5 bases not matched to a gene. The CDR3 consists of 15 residues. The CDR3 loop is CASSLGRTGDEKLFF. The CDR3 DNA follows: TGCGCCAGCAGCTTGGGCCGGACAGGGGACGAAAAACTGTTTTTT. Based on the CDR3 plus reference TRBV5-1 and TRBJ1-4, the full variable domain is KAGVTQTPRYLIKTRGQQVTLSCSPISGHRSVSWYQQTPGQGLQFLFEYFSETQRNKGNFPGRFSGRQFSNSRSEMNVSTLELGDSALYLCASSLGRTGDEKLFFGSGTQLSVL.

This clonotype was seen a few times. This sequence joins TRBV28 and TRBJ2-4, with D possibly being TRBD1 or TRBD2 (5 bases each). Germline CDR1 reads MDHEN; CDR2 reads SYDVKM. Deletions cut 3 bases from V and 3 bases from J, with 24 bases between. The CDR3 totals 19 residues. The CDR3 here is CASSFVIETLGTIKNIQYF. The DNA for the CDR3 is TGTGCCAGCAGTTTTGTTATCGAAACTCTCGGGACGATCAAAAACATTCAGTACTTC. Drawing the rest from reference TRBV28 and TRBJ2-4, the complete variable domain is DVKVTQSSRYLVKRTGEKVFLECVQDMDHENMFWYRQDPGLGLRLIYFSYDVKMKEKGDIPEGYSVSREKKERFSLILESASTNQTSMYLCASSFVIETLGTIKNIQYFGAGTRLSVL.